These 29 T cell receptor beta chains were all obtained from the same sample, sequenced in a study of identifying expanded T cells in peripheral blood. Profiled with immunoSEQ multiplex PCR; TCRdb holds only in-frame clones, not every one. The data hold some 120,000 clones, with 84% observed a single time. Sequencing input: blood. These receptors originate from a person between 18 and 70 years old in good health.

The genes are TRBV5-1 and TRBJ1-1; maybe TRBD1 (5 bases). From germline, CDR1 is SGHRS and CDR2 YFSETQ. This CDR3 comprises 15 residues. Between the trimmed V and J ends, which lost 7 bases and 0 bases, there was a span of 16 bases. Written as DNA, the CDR3 is TGCGCCAGCCGTCTGCGGGACCTTATGAACACTGAAGCTTTCTTT. Translating it yields CASRLRDLMNTEAFF.

This chain uses TRBV7-9 with TRBJ1-1, with D unresolved. Germline CDR1 and CDR2: SEHNR and FQNEAQ (reference sequence). This CDR3 spans 13 amino acids. V dropped 0 bases and J dropped 4 bases, with 6 bases sitting between them. DNA for the CDR3: TGTGCCAGCAGCTTAGCGCGTGGCACTGAAGCTTTCTTT. It codes for CASSLARGTEAFF.

The gene calls are TRBV9 and TRBJ2-3; a weak D match, TRBD1 (6 bases). The CDR3 has 15 residues. The V end lost 3 bases, the J end lost 0 bases, and 11 bases lay between the germline ends. Germline CDR1 and CDR2: SGDLS and YYNGEE. The CDR3 sequence is CASSADRISTDTQYF. As DNA, the CDR3 is TGTGCCAGCAGCGCAGACAGGATCAGCACAGATACGCAGTATTTT. The full variable domain, its missing parts supplied by reference TRBV9 and TRBJ2-3, is DSGVTQTPKHLITATGQRVTLRCSPRSGDLSVYWYQQSLDQGLQFLIQYYNGEERAKGNILERFSAQQFPDLHSELNLSSLELGDSALYFCASSADRISTDTQYFGPGTRLTVL.

The chain uses TRBV4-3 and TRBJ1-5; maybe TRBD1 (6 bases). V lost 0 bases and J lost 5, with 20 bases in between. The CDR3 consists of 18 residues. Germline-derived CDR1 and CDR2 are LGHNA and YSLEER. CDR3 nucleotide sequence: TGCGCCAGCAGCCAAGACTTGACTACAGGGATGGATGATCAGCCCCAGCATTTT. Translated: CASSQDLTTGMDDQPQHF.

In its sample, this clone was seen a few times. As DNA, the CDR3 is TGTGCCAGCAGCTTAGCGGGGGGCGGGGATACGCAGTATTTT. Translated, it gives CASSLAGGGDTQYF. The genes are TRBV7-2 and TRBJ2-3; either TRBD1 or TRBD2 may fit D (6 bases each). The CDR3 loop spans 14 amino acids. V shed 0 bases and J shed 6 bases, with 10 bases lying between them. In germline, CDR1 is SGHTA, CDR2 FQGNSA.

This clone has just a few counts. The chain couples TRBV2 to TRBJ1-5; D gene ambiguous. Looked up from germline, CDR1 is SNHLY and CDR2 is FYNNEI. The V and J ends lost 5 bases and 2 bases respectively, with 10 bases between them. The length of the CDR3 is 14 residues. The CDR3 reads CASSRTLGNQPQHF. The DNA of the CDR3 is TGTGCCAGCAGTAGGACCCTCGGCAATCAGCCCCAGCATTTT.

This clone was found a few times. The chain's CDR3 is CAWTLVGGYGYTF. For the CDR3, the DNA is TGTGCCTGGACCTTAGTGGGTGGCTATGGCTACACCTTC. This chain connects TRBV30 to TRBJ1-2; D call uncertain. The germline V gene has CDR1 GTSNPN and CDR2 SVGIG (reference sequence). Trimming took 4 bases from V and 4 from J, leaving 13 bases between them. This CDR3 has 13 amino acids.

For this clone: This CDR3 is also generated by other DNA sequences in the sample. V and J are TRBV7-9 and TRBJ1-2, with D hard to call. The CDR3 totals 13 residues. With 1 base removed from V and 2 bases from J, the gap between germline ends came to 5 bases. Looked up from germline, CDR1 is SEHNR and CDR2 is FQNEAQ (reference sequence). For the CDR3, the DNA is TGTGCCAGCAGCTTAGGAGGGAACTATGGCTACACCTTC. This translates into CASSLGGNYGYTF. Full variable domain (rest looked up from reference TRBV7-9 and TRBJ1-2): DTGVSQNPRHKITKRGQNVTFRCDPISEHNRLYWYRQTLGQGPEFLTYFQNEAQLEKSRLLSDRFSAERPKGSFSTLEIQRTEQGDSAMYLCASSLGGNYGYTFGSGTRLTVV.

The gene calls are TRBV4-2 and TRBJ1-1; the match to TRBD1 covers 8 bases. The CDR3 has 17 amino acids. Germline loops: CDR1 LGHNA, CDR2 YNFKEQ. Trimming removed 0 bases from V and 4 bases from J; junction bases left unmatched: 10. CDR3 sequence: CASSQDTDRVIATEAFF. The CDR3 coding sequence is TGTGCCAGCAGCCAAGATACGGACAGGGTGATTGCCACTGAAGCTTTCTTT.

The chain couples TRBV11-3 to TRBJ2-2, with D possibly TRBD1 on 5 matching bases. The V gene lost 3 bases and the J gene lost 2 bases, with 10 bases spanning the gap. The CDR3 is 15 residues long. CDR1 is SGHNT, CDR2 YENEEA, per germline. The CDR3 region is CASSLRGANTGELFF. CDR3 DNA sequence: TGTGCCAGCAGCTTGCGTGGGGCCAACACCGGGGAGCTGTTTTTT.

The chain links TRBV15 to TRBJ2-7, with D possibly TRBD1 on 6 matching bases. CDR1 LNHNV and CDR2 YYDKDF come from the germline V gene (reference sequence). This CDR3 spans 15 amino acids. V was trimmed by 1 base and J by 2 bases, leaving 12 bases between them. CDR3 amino acids: CATSRARTGPYEQYF. The CDR3 bases are TGTGCCACCAGCAGAGCGAGAACAGGGCCCTACGAGCAGTACTTC.

V and J are TRBV7-9 and TRBJ2-3; 11 nucleotides align to TRBD2. This CDR3 contains 17 residues. The germline V gene has CDR1 SEHNR and CDR2 FQNEAQ (reference sequence). V gave up 2 bases and J gave up 6 bases; unmatched junction bases: 10. CDR3 nucleotides: TGTGCCAGCAGCTTAAATCCTACTAGCGGGGGTGGTGATACGCAGTATTTT. It codes for CASSLNPTSGGGDTQYF.

V gene TRBV2 combines with J gene TRBJ1-2; 8 nucleotides match TRBD1. The J segment lost 5 bases and the V segment lost 6 bases, leaving 5 bases of the junction unmatched. The CDR3 totals 13 residues. Germline CDR1 SNHLY, CDR2 FYNNEI. CDR3 sequence (DNA): TGTGCCAGCAGGACAGGGGAGGCATATGGCTACACCTTC. Protein sequence: CASRTGEAYGYTF.

The chain carries TRBV19 and TRBJ1-2; D is perhaps TRBD1 (5 bases). CDR1 is LNHDA, CDR2 SQIVND, per germline (reference sequence). Trimming shortened V by 1 base and J by 5 bases, and 11 bases separated the two germline ends. CDR3 length: 14 residues. This CDR3 reads CASSIGEGLYGYTF. The DNA for the CDR3 is TGTGCCAGTAGTATAGGGGAGGGGCTATATGGCTACACCTTC.

The chain joins TRBV29-1 to TRBJ2-7, with a possible D match to TRBD1 (6 bases). The length of the CDR3 is 13 residues. V gave up 6 bases and J gave up 2 bases, with 14 bases separating them. Looked up from germline, CDR1 is SQVTM and CDR2 is ANQGSEA. CDR3: CSVETGNAYEQYF. The CDR3 DNA follows: TGCAGCGTGGAGACAGGAAATGCCTACGAGCAGTACTTC.

CDR3 DNA: TGTGCCAGCAGCTTGTTGGCAGAGAACTCCTACGAGCAGTACTTC. It is translated as CASSLLAENSYEQYF. The V call is TRBV5-6, the J call TRBJ2-7; D gene uncertain. Trimming pared 1 base from V and 0 bases from J, leaving 11 bases between. CDR3 length: 15 amino acids. Germline V gene sequence: CDR1 SGHDT, CDR2 YYEEEE.

Here the CDR3 reads CASSLTGGSEKLFF. As DNA, the CDR3 is TGTGCCAGCAGTCTAACAGGGGGTTCTGAAAAACTGTTTTTT. This sequence joins TRBV2 and TRBJ1-4; TRBD1 aligns across 8 bases. This CDR3 has 14 amino acids. Germline CDR1 and CDR2: SNHLY and FYNNEI. The V and J ends lost 5 bases and 7 bases, in that order; junction bases with no gene match: 6.

J is TRBJ1-2 and V is TRBV15; 9 bases align to TRBD1. CDR1 and CDR2 (germline): LNHNV, YYDKDF (reference sequence). The CDR3 totals 15 residues. Losses at the gene ends were 0 bases for V and 7 bases for J; bases not matched to a gene: 6. The CDR3 nucleotides read TGTGCCACCAGCAGAGATATTTGGGACAGGGCTGGCTACACCTTC. It specifies CATSRDIWDRAGYTF.

This clone has only a few counts. The J gene is TRBJ1-1, the V gene TRBV7-9; D is ambiguous. Germline CDR1 and CDR2: SEHNR and FQNEAQ (reference sequence). There are 12 residues in the CDR3. Trimming left V 1 base short and J 4 bases short, with 4 bases between. The DNA of the CDR3 is TGTGCCAGCAGCTTAGGTCCCACTGAAGCTTTCTTT. Its translation is CASSLGPTEAFF.

The chain employs TRBV7-8 and TRBJ1-4; D unresolved. Germline V CDR1 and CDR2: SGHVS, FQNEAQ. The CDR3 runs to 16 residues. V gave up 1 base and J gave up 8 bases, with 17 bases separating them. CDR3 amino acids: CASSLGVGGLWEKLFF. CDR3 nucleotides: TGTGCCAGCAGCTTAGGGGTGGGCGGATTGTGGGAAAAACTGTTTTTT.

The rearrangement uses TRBV7-9 and TRBJ1-2; 8 bases agree with TRBD1. Germline V gene lookup returns CDR1 SEHNR and CDR2 FQNEAQ (reference sequence). This CDR3 is 17 amino acids long. The V gene end was trimmed by 5 bases and the J gene end by 2 bases; junction bases not matched to a gene: 13. CDR3 nucleotides: TGTGCCAGCAGCCCTTCTGTGGACAGGGAGAGAAACTATGGCTACACCTTC. It encodes CASSPSVDRERNYGYTF.

The chain recombines TRBV25-1 with TRBJ1-6; 9 bases are shared with TRBD1. CDR1 MGHDK and CDR2 SYGVNS come from the germline V gene. CDR3 size: 15 residues. V trimming: 4 bases; J trimming: 14 bases; junction bases outside the gene matches: 12. The chain's CDR3 is CASSANTGGLSSLHF. Written as DNA, the CDR3 is TGTGCCAGCAGTGCAAATACAGGGGGCCTCTCGTCCCTCCACTTT.

The chain links TRBV30 to TRBJ1-5; 7 bases are shared with TRBD1. From germline, CDR1 is GTSNPN and CDR2 SVGIG (reference sequence). The CDR3 extends over 15 amino acids. The V gene end was trimmed by 2 bases and the J gene end by 3 bases; junction bases not matched to a gene: 7. The CDR3 nucleotides read TGTGCCTGGAGTCTCCCGGGACAGTACAATCAGCCCCAGCATTTT. Translating it yields CAWSLPGQYNQPQHF.

V gene TRBV11-2 combines with J gene TRBJ2-3; D not resolved. Trimming stripped 5 bases from V and 11 bases from J, with 14 bases between. This CDR3 comprises 12 residues. Germline V lookup: CDR1 SGHAT, CDR2 FQNNGV. DNA of the CDR3: TGTGCCAGCAGCCCCCTTGATCGAGGGCAGTATTTT. Protein sequence: CASSPLDRGQYF.

The J gene is TRBJ1-1, the V gene TRBV7-2; D unclear. There are 15 residues in the CDR3. Germline V lookup: CDR1 SGHTA, CDR2 FQGNSA. V gave up 0 bases and J gave up 1 base, with 9 bases separating them. CDR3 in amino acids: CASSLAPTQNTEAFF. The CDR3 DNA sequence: TGTGCCAGCAGCTTAGCCCCGACACAGAACACTGAAGCTTTCTTT.

The V call is TRBV4-1, the J call TRBJ1-1; 9 bases align to TRBD1. V lost 4 bases, J lost 0 bases, and 9 bases stayed unmatched. The germline gives CDR1 MGHRA, CDR2 YSYEKL. CDR3 length: 17 residues. The chain's CDR3 is CASSPAGTGTLNTEAFF. CDR3 nucleotides: TGCGCCAGCAGCCCAGCCGGGACAGGGACCCTGAACACTGAAGCTTTCTTT.

This chain links TRBV5-4 with TRBJ1-2; D gene unclear. The CDR3 length is 13 residues. The germline V gene has CDR1 SGHNT and CDR2 YYREEE (reference sequence). V shed 1 base and J shed 4 bases, with 8 bases lying between them. CDR3 nucleotides: TGTGCCAGCAGCTTGACGGAGTTCTATGGCTACACCTTC. Amino acids: CASSLTEFYGYTF. Full variable domain (rest looked up from reference TRBV5-4 and TRBJ1-2): ETGVTQSPTHLIKTRGQQVTLRCSSQSGHNTVSWYQQALGQGPQFIFQYYREEENGRGNFPPRFSGLQFPNYSSELNVNALELDDSALYLCASSLTEFYGYTFGSGTRLTVV.

The chain combines TRBV11-3 with TRBJ2-7; 9 bases align to TRBD1. Losses at the gene ends were 5 bases for V and 6 bases for J; bases not matched to a gene: 11. This CDR3 is 15 amino acids long. CDR1 and CDR2 (germline): SGHNT, YENEEA. This chain's CDR3 is CASSHPGTGLREQYF. CDR3 nucleotides: TGTGCCAGCAGCCACCCTGGGACAGGGTTGCGCGAGCAGTACTTC. Complete variable domain (other parts from reference TRBV11-3 and TRBJ2-7): EAGVVQSPRYKIIEKKQPVAFWCNPISGHNTLYWYLQNLGQGPELLIRYENEEAVDDSQLPKDRFSAERLKGVDSTLKIQPAELGDSAVYLCASSHPGTGLREQYFGPGTRLTVT.

This CDR3 is CASSEIMGQGLRPYEQYF. DNA of the CDR3: TGTGCCAGCAGTGAAATTATGGGACAGGGTCTCAGACCCTACGAGCAGTACTTC. The J gene is TRBJ2-7, the V gene TRBV2, with 9 bases fitting TRBD1. Germline V gene lookup returns CDR1 SNHLY and CDR2 FYNNEI. The CDR3 runs to 18 residues. The V gene end was trimmed by 2 bases and the J gene end by 2 bases; junction bases not matched to a gene: 13.